Here is one T cell receptor (beta chain) with its context. Only in-frame clones appear in the TCRdb table, and some are missing; sequencing was by immunoSEQ multiplex PCR. Among some 760,000 clones listed, 80% to 90% were seen once. These data come from a study of shared T cell receptors in the human thymus. CDR1 MNHNS and CDR2 SASEGT come from the germline V gene. This CDR3 region has 17 residues. V lost 4 bases and J lost 4; bases outside the gene matches: 13. This sample also appeared in a second study, on human thymus T cells. Per that paper: Reports from related research described highly overlapping thymic repertoires among unrelated individuals.

This clonotype originated in a girl less than two years old with a congenital heart defect. J is TRBJ1-2 and V is TRBV6-1; 9 bases agree with TRBD1. Input material: thymocytes. DNA for the CDR3: TGTGCCAGCAGTGGAAAACCCGGGACAGGGAGCCCCTATGGCTACACCTTC. As protein: CASSGKPGTGSPYGYTF.